This T cell receptor (beta chain) is from a study of blood T cell repertoires in COVID-19. Study context: The analysed material was cDNA or gDNA that came from T cells, B-cell-depleted T cells, or PBMCs.

Authors' processing steps: Nucleated cell counts were estimated from reference gene primer amplification. Some clones are missing from TCRdb's copy, which holds only in-frame ones; the method was immunoSEQ multiplex PCR. The DNA gave D and trimming, while V, J and clone size come from that table. Here the sample spans approximately 100,000 clones, 85% to 95% being singletons. This CDR3 is built from 16 residues. Germline lookup yields CDR1 LNHNV and CDR2 YYDKDF (reference sequence). The V end was cut by 2 bases, the J end by 7 bases, with 17 bases between. This TCR came from a man between 45 and 60 years old with active COVID-19. The V call is TRBV15, the J call TRBJ1-4, with D possibly being TRBD1 (5 bases). The sample taken for sequencing was peripheral blood. In DNA, the CDR3 is TGTGCCACCAGCAGATACGCGGGACGGACAAGTGAAAAACTGTTTTTT. Translated: CATSRYAGRTSEKLFF.